Below are 31 T cell receptor beta chains sequenced from a single sample in a study of T cells after yellow fever vaccination. TCRdb reprocessed the 5' RACE reads with MiXCR, giving one entry per CDR3 protein. The table lists about 250,000 distinct CDR3 sequences, roughly 3.5% of them singletons. Here the sequenced sample was PBMCs, taken 15 days after the yellow fever booster vaccination. The receptors derive from a man between 18 and 35 years old who received the YFV17D yellow fever vaccine.

Ten or more counts support this clonotype. The chain's CDR3 is CSGRSGLVRNEQFF. The DNA for the CDR3 is TGCAGTGGCAGGAGCGGACTAGTCCGCAATGAGCAGTTCTTC. The rearrangement joins TRBV20-1 to TRBJ2-1, with 7 bases matching TRBD2. The CDR3 extends over 14 amino acids. Germline V gene lookup returns CDR1 DFQATT and CDR2 SNEGSKA (reference sequence). J lost 6 bases, V lost 7 bases, and 12 bases had no gene match.

This clonotype was seen at least ten times. This chain uses TRBV12-3 or TRBV12-4 with TRBJ2-3, with D maybe TRBD1 (6 bases). The CDR3 totals 11 residues. The V and J ends lost 6 bases and 9 bases respectively, with 10 bases between them. For the CDR3, the DNA is TGTGCCAGCAGACAGGGTGAAACGCAGTATTTT. Translating it yields CASRQGETQYF.

This clonotype was seen many times. CDR3 region: CASRRTTQETQYF. DNA for the CDR3: TGCGCCAGCCGGCGGACTACACAAGAGACCCAGTACTTC. This chain connects TRBV5-1 to TRBJ2-5; D may be TRBD2 (6 bases). Per the germline V gene, CDR1 is SGHRS and CDR2 is YFSETQ. The V and J ends lost 7 bases and 2 bases respectively, with 12 bases between them. The CDR3 loop spans 13 amino acids. The full variable domain, its missing parts supplied by reference TRBV5-1 and TRBJ2-5, is KAGVTQTPRYLIKTRGQQVTLSCSPISGHRSVSWYQQTPGQGLQFLFEYFSETQRNKGNFPGRFSGRQFSNSRSEMNVSTLELGDSALYLCASRRTTQETQYFGPGTRLLVL.

This clonotype appeared many times. The rearrangement joins TRBV12-5 to TRBJ2-5, with 8 bases fitting TRBD1. CDR3 length: 14 amino acids. V shed 4 bases and J 4 bases; nucleotides not matched to a gene: 5. Looked up from germline, CDR1 is LGHNT and CDR2 is FRNRAP. CDR3 in amino acids: CASGWQGATETQYF. The CDR3 coding sequence is TGTGCTAGTGGTTGGCAGGGGGCGACAGAGACCCAGTACTTC.

This clonotype was counted at least ten times. The CDR3 nucleotides are TGTGCCAGCAGCGGGGGAGGATGGGGCACAGATACGCAGTATTTT. Residues: CASSGGGWGTDTQYF. V usage is TRBV9 and J usage is TRBJ2-3; the D gene is possibly TRBD2 (6 bases). The germline V and J ends were trimmed by 3 bases and 1 base, with 12 bases remaining between them. The CDR3 contains 15 residues. The germline CDR1 and CDR2 sequences are SGDLS and YYNGEE.

This clonotype was picked up many times. The chain is built from TRBV5-1 and TRBJ2-2; 8 nucleotides match TRBD1. Germline CDR1 and CDR2: SGHRS and YFSETQ. V lost 4 bases and J lost 6; bases outside the gene matches: 5. The CDR3 extends over 14 amino acids. CDR3 protein: CASSADRAAGELFF. In nucleotides, the CDR3 is TGCGCCAGCAGCGCGGACAGGGCGGCCGGGGAGCTGTTTTTT. The complete variable domain, with remaining parts taken from reference TRBV5-1 and TRBJ2-2, reads KAGVTQTPRYLIKTRGQQVTLSCSPISGHRSVSWYQQTPGQGLQFLFEYFSETQRNKGNFPGRFSGRQFSNSRSEMNVSTLELGDSALYLCASSADRAAGELFFGEGSRLTVL.

This clonotype was seen at least ten times. The chain has TRBV7-2 and TRBJ1-2; no clear D gene. Germline values: CDR1 SGHTA, CDR2 FQGNSA. Trimming removed 1 base from V and 8 bases from J, with 11 bases in between. This CDR3 contains 13 residues. CDR3 in DNA: TGTGCCAGCAGCTTAGAGGTCCGCGGGGGCTACACCTTC. Amino acid sequence: CASSLEVRGGYTF.

The sample holds many counts of this clonotype. The CDR3 nucleotides read TGTGCCAGCAGCTTAGTCGGACTCGTGGGGGAGCAGTACTTC. This encodes CASSLVGLVGEQYF. The chain joins TRBV7-2 to TRBJ2-7; possible D gene TRBD2, 5 bases. This CDR3 is 14 amino acids long. With 1 base removed from V and 7 bases from J, the gap between germline ends came to 14 bases. CDR1 SGHTA and CDR2 FQGNSA come from the germline V gene. Supplemented by reference TRBV7-2 and TRBJ2-7, the full variable domain reads GAGVSQSPSNKVTEKGKDVELRCDPISGHTALYWYRQSLGQGLEFLIYFQGNSAPDKSGLPSDRFSAERTGGSVSTLTIQRTQQEDSAVYLCASSLVGLVGEQYFGPGTRLTVT.

Ten or more counts support this clonotype. This sequence joins TRBV21-1 and TRBJ2-2; TRBD2, as called in the table, went unchecked against the DNA. TRBV21-1 is a listed pseudogene. CDR3 size: 19 residues. The CDR3 protein is CASPQGGLAGGRSTGELFF. CDR3 bases: TGTGCCAGCCCCCAGGGGGGACTAGCGGGGGGGCGCAGCACCGGGGAGCTGTTTTTT.

In this sample, this clonotype turned up many times. This chain links TRBV6-5 with TRBJ1-1; D remains ambiguous. The germline CDR1 and CDR2 sequences are MNHEY and SVGAGI. The CDR3 is made up of 13 amino acids. V lost 0 bases and J 7 bases, leaving 9 bases between the germline ends. In nucleotides, the CDR3 is TGTGCCAGCAGTTACTCGGCAGTGAGTGAAGCTTTCTTT. It encodes CASSYSAVSEAFF.

This clonotype was found a few times. V gene TRBV27 combines with J gene TRBJ2-7, with no clear D. CDR3 length: 15 amino acids. Looked up from germline, CDR1 is MNHEY and CDR2 is SMNVEV (reference sequence). V lost 6 bases and J lost 1, with 16 bases in between. The CDR3 reads CASSPSLDGSYEQYV. The CDR3 coding sequence is TGTGCCAGCAGCCCCTCCCTTGATGGTTCCTACGAGCAGTACGTC.

This clonotype was counted at least ten times. The rearrangement links TRBV18 to TRBJ2-2; perhaps TRBD1 as D (6 bases). In germline, CDR1 is KGHSH, CDR2 LQKENI. The CDR3 is made up of 19 amino acids. Trimming left V 3 bases short and J 0 bases short, with 20 bases between. The CDR3 reads CASSPNLATGPTNTGELFF. In DNA, the CDR3 is TGTGCCAGCTCACCGAACCTTGCGACAGGCCCCACGAACACCGGGGAGCTGTTTTTT.

This clonotype came up many times. The chain couples TRBV7-9 to TRBJ2-7; D may be TRBD1 or TRBD2 (5 bases each). This CDR3 comprises 16 residues. Germline V lookup: CDR1 SEHNR, CDR2 FQNEAQ (reference sequence). Trimming removed 0 bases at V and 3 bases at J, with 15 bases between. CDR3 protein: CASSLAGRRVDYEQYF. CDR3 in DNA: TGTGCCAGCAGCTTAGCGGGACGGCGGGTTGACTACGAGCAGTACTTC.

This sequence joins TRBV29-1 and TRBJ1-4, with TRBD1 matching 7 bases. This CDR3 contains 13 residues. CDR1 and CDR2 (germline): SQVTM, ANQGSEA. The ends lost 4 bases at V and 3 bases at J; junction bases unmatched: 2. Written as DNA, the CDR3 is TGCAGCGTTGGGAGGGGGCCTAATGAAAAACTGTTTTTT. The encoded protein is CSVGRGPNEKLFF.

This clonotype was seen at least ten times. V gene TRBV5-1 combines with J gene TRBJ1-1; D is ambiguous. The CDR3 has 15 amino acids. Germline CDR1 reads SGHRS; CDR2 reads YFSETQ. Trimming removed 6 bases from V and 2 bases from J, with 17 bases in between. The DNA for the CDR3 is TGCGCCAGCACCAAACCAGAAAGGGAAAACACTGAAGCTTTCTTT. Translated, it gives CASTKPERENTEAFF.

This clonotype was recorded many times. V is TRBV12-3 or TRBV12-4 and J is TRBJ2-1; TRBD2 aligns across 10 bases. The CDR3 loop spans 16 amino acids. Unmatched junction bases numbered 10, after V lost 6 bases and J lost 5 bases. The CDR3 here is CASSPQLAGLNNEQFF. In DNA form, the CDR3 reads TGTGCCAGCAGCCCCCAACTAGCGGGGCTCAACAATGAGCAGTTCTTC.

The table lists this clonotype with many counts. The genes are TRBV14 and TRBJ2-5; D is undetermined. Deletions cut 4 bases from V and 5 bases from J, with 11 bases between. CDR1 and CDR2 from the germline V gene are SGHDN and FVKESK. The CDR3 consists of 13 residues. CDR3 bases: TGTGCCAGCAGCCGACTTTCGACGGAGACCCAGTACTTC. It specifies CASSRLSTETQYF. The full variable domain, in which reference TRBV14 and TRBJ2-5 provide the parts outside the CDR3, is EAGVTQFPSHSVIEKGQTVTLRCDPISGHDNLYWYRRVMGKEIKFLLHFVKESKQDESGMPNNRFLAERTGGTYSTLKVQPAELEDSGVYFCASSRLSTETQYFGPGTRLLVL.

At least ten counts were recorded for this clonotype. J is TRBJ1-1 and V is TRBV24-1; D not resolved. The V gene lost 7 bases and the J gene lost 7 bases, with 6 bases spanning the gap. The CDR3 loop spans 10 amino acids. Germline V gene sequence: CDR1 KGHDR, CDR2 SFDVKD. CDR3 bases: TGTGCCACCAGATTCGGTGAAGCTTTCTTT. This codes for CATRFGEAFF.

This clonotype was seen ten or more times. The chain employs TRBV24-1 and TRBJ1-1, with 7 positions matching TRBD1. The junction had 4 bases not matched to a gene; V was cut back by 4 bases and J by 6 bases. From germline, CDR1 is KGHDR and CDR2 SFDVKD. The CDR3 consists of 13 residues. CDR3 nucleotide sequence: TGTGCCACCAGTGACCGGACAGGCGCTGAAGCTTTCTTT. This encodes CATSDRTGAEAFF.

This clonotype was seen ten or more times. The chain is built from TRBV24-1 and TRBJ2-5, with TRBD1 matching 8 bases. Germline CDR1 reads KGHDR; CDR2 reads SFDVKD. The trim removed 4 bases at V and 1 base at J, leaving 4 bases unmatched. The CDR3 length is 15 residues. CDR3 sequence (DNA): TGTGCCACCAGTGACCGTGACAGGGGCCAAGAGACCCAGTACTTC. Its protein is CATSDRDRGQETQYF.

This clonotype has ten or more counts. The gene calls are TRBV5-1 and TRBJ2-5; weak D call: TRBD2 (6 bases). The length of the CDR3 is 14 residues. The germline CDR1 and CDR2 sequences are SGHRS and YFSETQ. V lost 5 bases to trimming and J lost 1 base, with 12 bases between them. The CDR3 loop reads CASSPPGVQETQYF. The CDR3 DNA sequence: TGCGCCAGCAGTCCGCCGGGGGTCCAAGAGACCCAGTACTTC. Variable domain in full (rest from reference TRBV5-1 and TRBJ2-5): KAGVTQTPRYLIKTRGQQVTLSCSPISGHRSVSWYQQTPGQGLQFLFEYFSETQRNKGNFPGRFSGRQFSNSRSEMNVSTLELGDSALYLCASSPPGVQETQYFGPGTRLLVL.

This clonotype was found many times. The genes are TRBV5-1 and TRBJ2-7; a weak D match, TRBD1 (5 bases). From germline, CDR1 is SGHRS and CDR2 YFSETQ. V gave up 0 bases and J gave up 3 bases, with 16 bases separating them. The CDR3 has 16 amino acids. CDR3 sequence reads: CASSLVPQQGGYEQYF. In nucleotides, the CDR3 is TGCGCCAGCAGCTTGGTTCCGCAGCAGGGCGGCTACGAGCAGTACTTC.

This clonotype was observed many times. The chain couples TRBV9 to TRBJ1-5; D is undetermined. Germline V gene data show CDR1 as SGDLS and CDR2 as YYNGEE. This CDR3 spans 13 amino acids. Between the trimmed V and J ends, which lost 3 bases and 5 bases, there was a span of 9 bases. Written as DNA, the CDR3 is TGTGCCAGCAGCGGGGGATTGGATCAGCCCCAGCATTTT. It is translated as CASSGGLDQPQHF.

This clonotype was counted ten times or more. J is TRBJ1-2 and V is TRBV20-1; unclear D gene. Trimming stripped 8 bases from V and 5 bases from J, with 9 bases between. Germline CDR1 DFQATT, CDR2 SNEGSKA (reference sequence). This CDR3 is 10 amino acids long. CDR3 sequence reads: CSTGGYGYTF. CDR3 nucleotide sequence: TGCAGTACCGGCGGGTATGGCTACACCTTC.

This clonotype was detected ten times or more. The chain uses TRBV5-1 and TRBJ1-1; D perhaps matches TRBD1 (6 bases). CDR1 and CDR2 from the germline V gene are SGHRS and YFSETQ. V was trimmed by 2 bases and J by 0 bases, leaving 11 bases between them. The CDR3 is 15 residues long. This CDR3 is CASSLTGIMNTEAFF. Written as DNA, the CDR3 is TGCGCCAGCAGCTTAACAGGGATCATGAACACTGAAGCTTTCTTT.

This clonotype has a count of ten or more. The V gene is TRBV5-1, the J gene TRBJ2-5, with a weak D call TRBD1 (5 bases). The CDR3 contains 14 residues. Trimming left V 0 bases short and J 5 bases short, with 11 bases between. The germline V gene has CDR1 SGHRS and CDR2 YFSETQ. The CDR3 spells CASSLERAGETQYF. The CDR3 bases are TGCGCCAGCAGCTTGGAACGGGCAGGGGAGACCCAGTACTTC.

At least ten counts were recorded for this clonotype. The J gene is TRBJ2-2, the V gene TRBV30; D is possibly TRBD2 (5 bases). CDR1 is GTSNPN and CDR2 is SVGIG in the germline V gene (reference sequence). There are 13 residues in the CDR3. Trimming took off 8 bases at V and 2 bases at J, with 12 bases between the two ends. As DNA, the CDR3 is TGTGCCCACAGACGGGGAAACACCGGGGAGCTGTTTTTT. Residues: CAHRRGNTGELFF.

At least ten counts were recorded for this clonotype. V and J are TRBV25-1 and TRBJ1-1, with D uncertain. V was clipped by 3 bases and J by 0 bases, with 8 bases between them. This CDR3 comprises 14 residues. CDR1 and CDR2 (germline): MGHDK, SYGVNS. CDR3 sequence reads: CASSDWALNTEAFF. The CDR3 DNA reads as TGTGCCAGCAGTGATTGGGCGCTGAACACTGAAGCTTTCTTT.

Many counts were recorded for this clonotype. The chain has TRBV19 and TRBJ2-3; 7 bases are a match to TRBD1. The CDR3 has 13 residues. Trimming at V came to 9 bases and at J to 2 bases, leaving 5 bases not matched to a gene. CDR1 is LNHDA, CDR2 SQIVND, per germline (reference sequence). CDR3 coding DNA: TGTGCCAGCACAACAGGGGACACAGATACGCAGTATTTT. Translated, it gives CASTTGDTDTQYF.

The gene calls are TRBV30 and TRBJ1-2; no firm D call. Germline CDR1 and CDR2: GTSNPN and SVGIG (reference sequence). The CDR3 has 16 amino acids. V lost 0 bases to trimming and J lost 0 bases, with 14 bases between them. CDR3 DNA sequence: TGTGCCTGGAGTGTATTCAGCCCAAAAGCTAACTATGGCTACACCTTC. It encodes CAWSVFSPKANYGYTF.

At least ten counts were recorded for this clonotype. This chain links TRBV15 with TRBJ2-3; perhaps TRBD2 as D (5 bases). This CDR3 spans 15 amino acids. Per germline, CDR1 LNHNV and CDR2 YYDKDF (reference sequence). V dropped 0 bases and J dropped 5 bases, with 12 bases sitting between them. The CDR3 DNA reads as TGTGCCACCAGCAGAGACGAGGGTAGAATAGATACGCAGTATTTT. This sequence encodes CATSRDEGRIDTQYF.